The table lists the clone carrying this TCR beta chain with a count of one. The antigen is not known. These data are taken from a study of T cells after yellow fever vaccination. Template-switching 5'RACE yielded the TCR cDNA; a universal primer site and UMIs were added in the process. TCRdb reprocessed the 5' RACE reads via MiXCR and lists one record per CDR3 protein. The data contain approximately 450,000 distinct CDR3 sequences, 15% to 20% of them singletons. Germline CDR1 reads SGHNT; CDR2 reads YENEEA. The trim removed 8 bases at V and 6 bases at J, leaving 18 bases unmatched. CDR3 size: 17 residues. Broader study findings: Booster samples showed a return of most primary-vaccination clones (roughly 96% CD4, 80% to 90% CD8).

This chain connects TRBV11-3 to TRBJ2-4; 8 bases are shared with TRBD1. The material was PBMCs, obtained before the yellow fever booster vaccination. This receptor was obtained from a man between 18 and 35 years old who received the YFV17D yellow fever vaccine. The CDR3 DNA is TGTGCCAGCTTCCTGTCCGACAGGGGACGCAAAAGAAACATTCAGTACTTC. Translated, it gives CASFLSDRGRKRNIQYF.